A single T cell receptor beta chain is shown here with its context. Germline loops: CDR1 MNHEY, CDR2 SMNVEV (reference sequence). CDR3 length: 14 amino acids. Trimming pared 6 bases from V and 0 bases from J, leaving 6 bases between. The source of the sample is a study of blood T cell repertoires in COVID-19. Study details: Italy, Spain and the United States were the sources of the convalescent and acute COVID-19 samples. PBMCs, B-cell-depleted T cells, or T cells provided the cDNA or gDNA that made up the material.

In the authors' workflow: Estimates of nucleated cell counts were drawn from the amplification of reference gene primers. Sequenced by immunoSEQ multiplex PCR; TCRdb stores in-frame clones only, minus some. D and trimming were read from the DNA, whereas the V and J calls and clone size are those reported in that table. The repertoire consists of tens of thousands of clones, with about 93% occurring once and the leading ten covering 5.2%. This sequence joins TRBV27 and TRBJ2-6, with D uncertain. This sequence was found in a human donor in a cohort sampled during active COVID-19. The sequenced sample was peripheral blood. The CDR3 DNA sequence: TGTGCCAGCAGACATAACTCTGGGGCCAACGTCCTGACTTTC. It translates to CASRHNSGANVLTF.